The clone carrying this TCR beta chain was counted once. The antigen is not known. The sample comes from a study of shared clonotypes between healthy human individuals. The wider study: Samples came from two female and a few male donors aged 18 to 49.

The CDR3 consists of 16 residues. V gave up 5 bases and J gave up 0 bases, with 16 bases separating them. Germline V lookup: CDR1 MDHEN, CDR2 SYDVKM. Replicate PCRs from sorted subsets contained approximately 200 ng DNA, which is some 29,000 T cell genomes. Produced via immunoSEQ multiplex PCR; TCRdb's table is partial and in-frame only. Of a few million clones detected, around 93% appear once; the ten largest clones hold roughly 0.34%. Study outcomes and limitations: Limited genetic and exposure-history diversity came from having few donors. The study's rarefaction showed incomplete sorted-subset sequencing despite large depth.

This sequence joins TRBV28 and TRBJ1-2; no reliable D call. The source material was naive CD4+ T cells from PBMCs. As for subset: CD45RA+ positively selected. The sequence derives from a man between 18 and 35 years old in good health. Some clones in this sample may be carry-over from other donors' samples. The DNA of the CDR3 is TGTGCCAGCAGTCTAAACCCAGCCTTAGCTAACTATGGCTACACCTTC. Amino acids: CASSLNPALANYGYTF.